These T cell receptor beta chains were read from a single sample in a study of blood T cell repertoires in COVID-19. Here immunoSEQ multiplex PCR was the method, and the copy in TCRdb shows in-frame clones only, minus some. The repertoire holds 100,000 to 150,000 clones, with around 81% as singletons. The sample taken for sequencing was peripheral blood. Every receptor here comes from a man under 40 with COVID-19, enrolled during active disease. CDR3s include the opening cysteine and the closing phenylalanine or tryptophan. A D gene is named only where the DNA matches it firmly. Where a row states a size, it is once, few, many or the class of an expanded clone; other rows omit it.

V: TRBV7-3
J: TRBJ2-5
D: NA
size: once
DNA: TGTGCCAGCAGCTTAAACGGCGGGACAGAGACCCAGTACTTC
CDR3: CASSLNGGTETQYF

V: TRBV28
J: TRBJ1-6
D: NA
size: NA
DNA: TGTGCCAGCAGGCCTCCCCTGACGGGACTCTATAATTCACCCCTCCACTTT
CDR3: CASRPPLTGLYNSPLHF

V: TRBV9
J: TRBJ1-5
D: NA
size: NA
DNA: TGTGCCAGCAGCGATACAGTGGTTGGCAATCAGCCCCAGCATTTT
CDR3: CASSDTVVGNQPQHF

V: TRBV10-3
J: TRBJ1-2
D: NA
size: NA
DNA: TGTGCCATCAGTGGGGGGGACTTCCTATATGGCTACACCTTC
CDR3: CAISGGDFLYGYTF

V: TRBV6-5
J: TRBJ2-7
D: NA
size: NA
DNA: TGTGCCAGCAGAACAAGGGGGATTCTCTACGAGCAGTACTTC
CDR3: CASRTRGILYEQYF

V: TRBV2
J: TRBJ1-3
D: NA
size: once
DNA: TGTGCCAGCAGCGCGACATCGGGGAACACCATATATTTT
CDR3: CASSATSGNTIYF

V: TRBV11-3
J: TRBJ2-7
D: TRBD2
size: NA
DNA: TGTGCCAGCACCCTAGCGGGTTCTACCTACGAGCAGTACTTC
CDR3: CASTLAGSTYEQYF

V: TRBV30
J: TRBJ1-2
D: NA
size: NA
DNA: TGTGCCTGGAGTGTGACGGAGGGAGCTAACTATGGCTACACCTTC
CDR3: CAWSVTEGANYGYTF

V: TRBV28
J: TRBJ1-5
D: NA
size: NA
DNA: TGTGCCAGCCTTTTTGGGAGGGGTTATAGCAATCAGCCCCAGCATTTT
CDR3: CASLFGRGYSNQPQHF

V: TRBV4-1
J: TRBJ1-1
D: NA
size: NA
DNA: TGCGCCAGCAGCCGGCTGACGGGGTTGGGGAACACTGAAGCTTTCTTT
CDR3: CASSRLTGLGNTEAFF

V: TRBV12-2
J: TRBJ1-2
D: NA
size: NA
DNA: TGTGCAAGTCGTTGCGGACACCACTATGGCTACACCTTC
CDR3: CASRCGHHYGYTF

V: TRBV29-1
J: TRBJ1-1
D: NA
size: NA
DNA: TGCAGCGGCGGGAGAGACACTTCGGATCGCGGAGCTTTCTTT
CDR3: CSGGRDTSDRGAFF

V: TRBV7-2
J: TRBJ1-1
D: NA
size: NA
DNA: TGTGCCAGCAGCTTACCGAGGTTGAACACTGAAGCTTTCTTT
CDR3: CASSLPRLNTEAFF

V: TRBV7-3
J: TRBJ1-2
D: TRBD1
size: NA
DNA: TGTGCCAGCAGCCCTCAGACAGGGTTCCCCTATGGCTACACCTTC
CDR3: CASSPQTGFPYGYTF

V: TRBV19
J: TRBJ1-5
D: NA
size: NA
DNA: TGTGCCAGTAGTATAGTACAGGGCGGCAATCAGCCCCAGCATTTT
CDR3: CASSIVQGGNQPQHF

V: TRBV7-9
J: TRBJ1-2
D: NA
size: NA
DNA: TGTGCCAGCAGCGGGTCAGGGGATGGCTACACCTTC
CDR3: CASSGSGDGYTF

V: TRBV7-9
J: TRBJ1-2
D: NA
size: NA
DNA: TGTGCCAGCAGCTTAGCGGGGACAGGCTACACCTTC
CDR3: CASSLAGTGYTF

V: TRBV30
J: TRBJ2-7
D: TRBD2
size: NA
DNA: TGTGCCTGGAGCGGGGGGGCCTTGAACGAGCAGTACTTC
CDR3: CAWSGGALNEQYF

V: TRBV7-3
J: TRBJ2-3
D: NA
size: NA
DNA: TGTGCCAGCAGCTTAAGAGGGAGTAGGGAATTTAGCACAGATACGCAGTATTTT
CDR3: CASSLRGSREFSTDTQYF

V: TRBV4-3
J: TRBJ2-2
D: TRBD2
size: NA
DNA: TGCGCCAGCAGCCAACCGGGACTAGCGGGGAAGTTTGTCGGGGAGCTGTTTTTT
CDR3: CASSQPGLAGKFVGELFF

V: TRBV7-9
J: TRBJ1-3
D: TRBD1
size: NA
DNA: TGTGCCAGCAGCTTAATAACAGGGGGCGCGTCTGGAAACACCATATATTTT
CDR3: CASSLITGGASGNTIYF

V: TRBV6-5
J: TRBJ2-1
D: NA
size: NA
DNA: TGTGCCAGCATCAGAGGTCGCGGCTACAATGAGCAGTTCTTC
CDR3: CASIRGRGYNEQFF

V: TRBV7-9
J: TRBJ1-1
D: NA
size: NA
DNA: TGTGCCAGCAGCCCTTCGGGTTTGGGGAACACTGAAGCTTTCTTT
CDR3: CASSPSGLGNTEAFF

V: TRBV13
J: TRBJ1-6
D: NA
size: many
DNA: TGTGCCAGCAGCTTCGGTCGAAATTCACCCCTCCACTTT
CDR3: CASSFGRNSPLHF

V: TRBV6-6
J: TRBJ2-3
D: TRBD1
size: NA
DNA: TGTGCCAGCAACCGACAGGGGGCGCAAGATACGCAGTATTTT
CDR3: CASNRQGAQDTQYF

V: TRBV6-5
J: TRBJ1-2
D: NA
size: NA
DNA: TGTGCCAGCAGCCCAACACAGGACTATGGCTACACCTTC
CDR3: CASSPTQDYGYTF

V: TRBV7-2
J: TRBJ2-7
D: TRBD2
size: many
DNA: TGTGCCAGCAGCTTGGGGGAGGGACTCGCCTACGAGCAGTACTTC
CDR3: CASSLGEGLAYEQYF

V: TRBV3-1/TRBV3-2
J: TRBJ2-5
D: NA
size: NA
DNA: TGTGCCAGCAGCCCCACGGGTACCCACCAAGAGACCCAGTACTTC
CDR3: CASSPTGTHQETQYF

V: TRBV5-4
J: TRBJ2-1
D: NA
size: once
DNA: TGTGCCAGCAGCTTGCCTAGTATCAATGAGCAGTTCTTC
CDR3: CASSLPSINEQFF

V: TRBV12-3/TRBV12-4
J: TRBJ2-3
D: NA
size: NA
DNA: TGTGCCAGCAGTTTACGGGGGTCAGATACGCAGTATTTT
CDR3: CASSLRGSDTQYF

V: TRBV10-3
J: TRBJ1-1
D: TRBD1
size: NA
DNA: TGTGCCATCAGAGGGGGAGACAGGGCGAACACTGAAGCTTTCTTT
CDR3: CAIRGGDRANTEAFF

V: TRBV7-9
J: TRBJ2-7
D: NA
size: NA
DNA: TGTGCCAGCAGCTTTTCACCGGGAGACCGCTCCTACGAGCAGTACTTC
CDR3: CASSFSPGDRSYEQYF

V: TRBV3-1/TRBV3-2
J: TRBJ2-3
D: NA
size: many
DNA: TGTGCCAGCAGCCAAGATCTTGGGGGGGCCAACACAGATACGCAGTATTTT
CDR3: CASSQDLGGANTDTQYF